Below are 11 T cell receptor beta chains sequenced from a single sample in a study of blood T cell repertoires in COVID-19. Clones were read by immunoSEQ multiplex PCR, and TCRdb kept only the in-frame ones, dropping some. Seen here are about 160,000 clones, approximately 84% observed once, and the top ten hold approximately 1%. The sample consisted of peripheral blood. The receptors were gathered from a man aged 35 to 55 with acute or convalescent COVID-19.

The chain couples TRBV19 to TRBJ2-6; D unresolved. Germline V lookup: CDR1 LNHDA, CDR2 SQIVND (reference sequence). CDR3 length: 16 residues. V gave up 0 bases and J gave up 4 bases, with 10 bases separating them. CDR3 residues: CASSIDDGAGANVLTF. The DNA of the CDR3 is TGTGCCAGTAGTATAGATGATGGTGCGGGGGCCAACGTCCTGACTTTC.

The rearrangement uses TRBV30 and TRBJ1-1; possible D gene TRBD1, 6 bases. Germline V lookup: CDR1 GTSNPN, CDR2 SVGIG (reference sequence). The CDR3 runs to 18 residues. V lost 0 bases, J lost 3 bases, and 23 bases lay in between. Here the CDR3 DNA reads TGTGCCTGGAGTGTACGGGGGATGGGGGGGGCGAGGGACACTGAAGCTTTCTTT. Translation gives CAWSVRGMGGARDTEAFF.

V usage is TRBV2 and J usage is TRBJ2-1; no clear D. This CDR3 is built from 15 residues. CDR1 and CDR2 from the germline V gene are SNHLY and FYNNEI. The ends were cut back, 7 bases at V and 0 bases at J, with 13 bases in the middle. In nucleotides, the CDR3 is TGTGCCAGCAAACGGGTTTTTAGCTCCTACAATGAGCAGTTCTTC. Its protein product is CASKRVFSSYNEQFF.

V is TRBV5-1 and J is TRBJ2-3; TRBD2 aligns across 11 bases. V lost 5 bases to trimming and J lost 1 base; unmatched junction nucleotides: 0. CDR1 and CDR2 from the germline V gene are SGHRS and YFSETQ. The length of the CDR3 is 14 residues. This chain's CDR3 is CASRLAGGTDTQYF. The DNA of the CDR3 is TGCGCCAGCAGACTAGCGGGGGGCACAGATACGCAGTATTTT.

The chain uses TRBV11-2 and TRBJ2-2; TRBD2 is a possible D gene (5 bases). Germline V gene data show CDR1 as SGHAT and CDR2 as FQNNGV. This CDR3 spans 15 amino acids. With 5 bases removed from V and 3 bases from J, the gap between germline ends came to 13 bases. DNA for the CDR3: TGTGCCAGCAGCCTAAGCGGCCTGTACACCGGGGAGCTGTTTTTT. Its translation is CASSLSGLYTGELFF.

This chain links TRBV30 with TRBJ1-2, with TRBD1 matching 8 bases. The V gene end was trimmed by 1 base and the J gene end by 7 bases; junction bases not matched to a gene: 2. Germline CDR1 and CDR2: GTSNPN and SVGIG (reference sequence). The CDR3 runs to 12 residues. The CDR3, as DNA: TGTGCCTGGAGTGGGACAGGGTTTGGCTACACCTTC. It codes for CAWSGTGFGYTF.

A word on this clone: The same CDR3 can be traced to other DNA sequences in this sample. The V gene is TRBV9, the J gene TRBJ1-6, with 9 bases identical to TRBD1. Unmatched junction bases numbered 3, after V lost 3 bases and J lost 8 bases. CDR3 length: 14 amino acids. Germline CDR1 and CDR2: SGDLS and YYNGEE. The DNA of the CDR3 is TGTGCCAGCAGCGCGACAGGGGGAGATTCACCCCTCCACTTT. Its protein is CASSATGGDSPLHF.

Points on this clone: Different DNA sequences within this sample yield the same CDR3. This chain joins TRBV2 and TRBJ1-5, with a weak D call TRBD1 (6 bases). Germline V gene data show CDR1 as SNHLY and CDR2 as FYNNEI. The V end was cut by 2 bases, the J end by 2 bases, with 10 bases between. The CDR3 is 15 amino acids. CDR3 sequence reads: CASSERSGGNQPQHF. Here the CDR3 DNA reads TGTGCCAGCAGTGAACGATCAGGGGGCAATCAGCCCCAGCATTTT.

V is TRBV29-1 and J is TRBJ2-3; D gene ambiguous. V lost 6 bases to trimming and J lost 2 bases, with 6 bases between them. The V gene's germline CDR1 is SQVTM and CDR2 ANQGSEA. The CDR3 loop spans 11 amino acids. In DNA, the CDR3 is TGCAGCGTCCAGTACACAGATACGCAGTATTTT. Translation gives CSVQYTDTQYF.

The chain has TRBV24-1 and TRBJ1-5, with TRBD1 matching 7 bases. This CDR3 is 13 amino acids long. V lost 9 bases and J lost 4; bases outside the gene matches: 5. The germline gives CDR1 KGHDR, CDR2 SFDVKD. For the CDR3, the DNA is TGTGCCACCCAGGGACAGCTAAATCAGCCCCAGCATTTT. This codes for CATQGQLNQPQHF.

V is TRBV5-4 and J is TRBJ1-1, with D unresolved. Trimming removed 2 bases from V and 3 bases from J, with 8 bases in between. The CDR3 extends over 13 amino acids. Germline lookup yields CDR1 SGHNT and CDR2 YYREEE (reference sequence). The CDR3 coding sequence is TGTGCCAGCAGCTTCGGGGTTGACACTGAAGCTTTCTTT. Amino acid sequence: CASSFGVDTEAFF.